The 23 T cell receptor beta chains given below trace back to one sample, sequenced in a study of T cells after yellow fever vaccination. TCRdb reprocessed the 5' RACE reads via MiXCR and lists one record per CDR3 protein. The table lists a few hundred thousand distinct CDR3 sequences, around a tenth of them singletons. The sample in question was PBMCs, obtained on the day of the first yellow fever vaccination. The source is a man aged 18 to 29 who received the YFV17D yellow fever vaccine.

In this sample, this clonotype turned up a few times. CDR3 region: CATSAMGEEETQYF. In nucleotides, the CDR3 is TGTGCCACCAGTGCTATGGGGGAAGAGGAGACCCAGTACTTC. V and J are TRBV24-1 and TRBJ2-5; D is tentatively TRBD1 or TRBD2 (5 bases each). Germline loops: CDR1 KGHDR, CDR2 SFDVKD. The CDR3 covers 14 residues. Deletions cut 5 bases from V and 5 bases from J, with 14 bases between.

This clonotype was counted a few times. This chain links TRBV5-1 with TRBJ1-1; D is unclear. V was trimmed by 0 bases and J by 5 bases, leaving 11 bases between them. Germline CDR1 SGHRS, CDR2 YFSETQ. The CDR3 extends over 14 amino acids. CDR3 nucleotides: TGCGCCAGCAGCTTGGAATTTATTCGGACTGAAGCTTTCTTT. This translates into CASSLEFIRTEAFF.

This clonotype was detected a few times. V gene TRBV6-5 combines with J gene TRBJ2-2; no reliable D call. The V gene lost 2 bases and the J gene lost 5 bases, with 9 bases spanning the gap. The germline gives CDR1 MNHEY, CDR2 SVGAGI. The CDR3 runs to 14 residues. The DNA of the CDR3 is TGTGCCAGCAGTTACCCCGACGAAACCGGGGAGCTGTTTTTT. It codes for CASSYPDETGELFF.

This chain connects TRBV9 to TRBJ2-2, with TRBD1 matching 8 bases. Germline V gene sequence: CDR1 SGDLS, CDR2 YYNGEE. V shed 3 bases and J 4 bases; nucleotides not matched to a gene: 11. This CDR3 is 17 amino acids long. CDR3 sequence (DNA): TGTGCCAGCAGCGGCCCTATGACAGGGGCGGGCACCGGGGAGCTGTTTTTT. As protein: CASSGPMTGAGTGELFF.

This clonotype has more than one count but fewer than ten. This chain connects TRBV12-3 or TRBV12-4 to TRBJ2-2, with 8 positions matching TRBD2. The CDR3 runs 13 residues. Unmatched junction bases numbered 10, after V lost 6 bases and J lost 13 bases. CDR3: CASSPGLGFRLFF. The CDR3 coding sequence is TGTGCCAGCAGCCCGGGACTAGGGTTTCGGCTGTTTTTT.

This clonotype occurred a few times. Here the CDR3 reads CASSPNHNEQFF. The CDR3 DNA sequence: TGCGCCAGCAGCCCTAACCACAATGAGCAGTTCTTC. The chain recombines TRBV4-3 with TRBJ2-1; no clear D gene. CDR3 size: 12 residues. The ends were cut back, 4 bases at V and 5 bases at J, with 6 bases in the middle. CDR1 LGHNA and CDR2 YSLEER come from the germline V gene.

The chain uses TRBV4-1 and TRBJ1-1; a possible D gene is TRBD1 (6 bases). Between the trimmed V and J ends, which lost 1 base and 6 bases, there was a span of 12 bases. CDR3 size: 14 residues. Germline V gene lookup returns CDR1 MGHRA and CDR2 YSYEKL. CDR3 DNA: TGCGCCAGCAGCCAAGTAAGGGGGGACCCTGAAGCTTTCTTT. Encoded protein: CASSQVRGDPEAFF.

This clonotype was counted only a few times. This chain links TRBV18 with TRBJ2-3; TRBD2 is a possible D gene (5 bases). From germline, CDR1 is KGHSH and CDR2 LQKENI. V lost 2 bases, J lost 3 bases, and 12 bases lay in between. This CDR3 is built from 15 residues. In nucleotides, the CDR3 is TGTGCCAGCTCACCAAATCCCGGGGTTACAGATACGCAGTATTTT. As protein: CASSPNPGVTDTQYF.

This clonotype has a handful of counts. The V call is TRBV12-3 or TRBV12-4, the J call TRBJ1-1; no clear D gene. Trimming shortened V by 3 bases and J by 3 bases, and 8 bases separated the two germline ends. The CDR3 contains 13 residues. CDR3 sequence reads: CASSFLTDTEAFF. The CDR3 DNA follows: TGTGCCAGCAGTTTTCTTACGGACACTGAAGCTTTCTTT.

This clonotype showed up many times. J is TRBJ1-1 and V is TRBV7-2, with D possibly matching TRBD1 (6 bases). In germline, CDR1 is SGHTA, CDR2 FQGNSA. V lost 5 bases and J 1 base, leaving 14 bases between the germline ends. The CDR3 sequence is 15 residues long. Here the CDR3 DNA reads TGTGCCAGCAGCCCAGGACAGATTTCGAACACTGAAGCTTTCTTT. This sequence encodes CASSPGQISNTEAFF.

This clonotype was recorded a few times. The chain uses TRBV24-1 and TRBJ2-3; no reliable D call. The V end lost 3 bases, the J end lost 6 bases, and 18 bases lay between the germline ends. In germline, CDR1 is KGHDR, CDR2 SFDVKD. This CDR3 has 16 residues. The CDR3 is CATSDANDLLWDTQYF. The CDR3 DNA follows: TGTGCCACCAGTGATGCCAACGACCTCTTGTGGGATACGCAGTATTTT.

This clonotype showed up just a few times. The chain employs TRBV15 and TRBJ1-3; weak D call: TRBD1 (5 bases). This CDR3 region has 17 residues. V was cut by 0 bases and J by 3 bases, with 15 bases left in between. Germline values: CDR1 LNHNV, CDR2 YYDKDF (reference sequence). The chain's CDR3 is CATSRDPGRWVGNTIYF. As DNA, the CDR3 is TGTGCCACCAGCAGAGATCCGGGACGTTGGGTTGGAAACACCATATATTTT.

This clonotype was observed a handful of times. This rearrangement joins TRBV18 to TRBJ2-7; weak D call: TRBD2 (5 bases). V lost 6 bases and J 1 base, leaving 10 bases between the germline ends. This CDR3 comprises 13 residues. CDR1 and CDR2 from the germline V gene are KGHSH and LQKENI. The CDR3 reads CASSQRRSYEQYF. The DNA of the CDR3 is TGTGCCAGCTCCCAGAGGAGGTCCTACGAGCAGTACTTC.

This clonotype has at least ten counts. This chain connects TRBV6-5 to TRBJ1-2; TRBD1 agrees at 9 bases. The CDR3 is 13 amino acids. The germline gives CDR1 MNHEY, CDR2 SVGAGI. Trimming took 4 bases from V and 3 from J; bases not matched to a gene: 0. The CDR3 DNA reads TGTGCCAGCAGTTGGACAGGGGACTATGGCTACACCTTC. The encoded protein is CASSWTGDYGYTF.

CDR3 nucleotides: TGTGCCAGCAGCTTTGGAGGGGGCGAAAAAGCTTTCTTT. Translated, it gives CASSFGGGEKAFF. The chain joins TRBV7-3 to TRBJ1-1; 7 positions agree with TRBD1. The CDR3 is 13 amino acids. Germline lookup yields CDR1 SGHTA and CDR2 FQGTGA. After removal of 3 bases from V and 9 bases from J, the junction contained 7 bases not matched to a gene.

This clonotype was found many times. The chain employs TRBV12-3 or TRBV12-4 and TRBJ1-5; 8 bases map to TRBD1. The V gene end was trimmed by 5 bases and the J gene end by 7 bases; junction bases not matched to a gene: 7. The CDR3 has 14 residues. CDR3 nucleotide sequence: TGTGCCAGCAGTCTGACAGGGGCCCTCCAGCCCCAGCATTTT. Amino acids: CASSLTGALQPQHF.

The sample holds a few counts of this clonotype. This chain connects TRBV7-2 to TRBJ2-1; TRBD2 matches at 9 bases. This CDR3 comprises 16 residues. The V gene's germline CDR1 is SGHTA and CDR2 FQGNSA. The trim removed 0 bases at V and 3 bases at J, leaving 3 bases unmatched. The CDR3 sequence is CASSLASGGFYNEQFF. The CDR3 region has the DNA TGTGCCAGCAGCTTAGCTAGCGGGGGATTCTACAATGAGCAGTTCTTC. The whole variable domain, remainder taken from reference TRBV7-2 and TRBJ2-1, is GAGVSQSPSNKVTEKGKDVELRCDPISGHTALYWYRQSLGQGLEFLIYFQGNSAPDKSGLPSDRFSAERTGGSVSTLTIQRTQQEDSAVYLCASSLASGGFYNEQFFGPGTRLTVL.

The V and J genes are TRBV6-1 and TRBJ2-2; D unresolved. CDR3 length equals 15 residues. The V end was cut by 2 bases, the J end by 1 base, with 8 bases between. In germline, CDR1 is MNHNS, CDR2 SASEGT. The CDR3 sequence is CASSERVENTGELFF. CDR3 nucleotide sequence: TGTGCCAGCAGTGAAAGGGTAGAGAACACCGGGGAGCTGTTTTTT.

This clonotype occurred a few times. The chain joins TRBV20-1 to TRBJ1-3, with 7 bases aligning to TRBD1. The CDR3 covers 13 residues. Unmatched junction bases numbered 2, after V lost 2 bases and J lost 4 bases. CDR1 DFQATT and CDR2 SNEGSKA come from the germline V gene (reference sequence). CDR3 sequence (DNA): TGCAGTGCTAGACAGGGGGGGGGAAACACCATATATTTT. It codes for CSARQGGGNTIYF.

The chain uses TRBV5-1 and TRBJ2-3; 8 nucleotides align to TRBD2. The CDR3 totals 17 residues. With 1 base clipped from V and 0 bases from J, the junction kept 7 bases outside the gene matches. Germline V CDR1 and CDR2: SGHRS, YFSETQ. The DNA for the CDR3 is TGCGCCAGCAGCTTGACACTAGCGGATTCTAGCACAGATACGCAGTATTTT. This translates into CASSLTLADSSTDTQYF.

V usage is TRBV4-1 and J usage is TRBJ2-7, with TRBD2 matching 7 bases. The CDR3 consists of 15 residues. Germline CDR1 and CDR2: MGHRA and YSYEKL. V lost 3 bases to trimming and J lost 4 bases; unmatched junction nucleotides: 9. The CDR3 region is CASSQGGGKGYEQYF. The CDR3 DNA follows: TGCGCCAGCAGCCAGGGGGGGGGTAAGGGTTACGAGCAGTACTTC.

This rearrangement joins TRBV12-3 or TRBV12-4 to TRBJ2-5; a weak D match, TRBD1 (5 bases). The CDR3 spans 13 residues. V lost 7 bases and J 1 base, leaving 10 bases between the germline ends. CDR3 in amino acids: CASKIGVQETQYF. CDR3 in DNA: TGTGCCAGCAAAATAGGGGTCCAAGAGACCCAGTACTTC.

This sequence joins TRBV10-2 and TRBJ2-7; no definite D call. The CDR3 spans 13 residues. Trimming left V 3 bases short and J 4 bases short, with 10 bases between. CDR1 WSHSY and CDR2 SAAADI come from the germline V gene. The CDR3 is CASSEVTLYEQYV. The CDR3 region has the DNA TGCGCCAGCAGTGAAGTCACCCTTTACGAGCAGTACGTC.